This TCR beta chain was recorded in a study of T cell responses to AZD1222 COVID-19 vaccine. TCRdb's table, derived via immunoSEQ multiplex PCR, lists solely in-frame clones and lacks some. The sample yields around 150,000 clones, more than 80% seen once. Trimming at V came to 0 bases and at J to 5 bases, leaving 6 bases not matched to a gene. Germline V CDR1 and CDR2: SGHRS, YFSETQ. The CDR3 has 15 amino acids. This sequence was found in an adult who received the AZD1222 COVID-19 vaccine. The chain recombines TRBV5-1 with TRBJ1-1, with 8 bases aligning to TRBD1. The source was peripheral blood, collected 28 days after the second AZD1222 dose. The CDR3 loop reads CASSLETGGRTEAFF. The CDR3 nucleotides are TGCGCCAGCAGCTTGGAAACAGGGGGAAGGACTGAAGCTTTCTTT.